Below are 3 T cell receptor beta chains sequenced from a single sample in a study of blood T cell repertoires in COVID-19. TCRdb keeps only in-frame clones here, not all; method: immunoSEQ multiplex PCR. The sample records about 60,000 clones, about 87% being singletons. The sample taken for sequencing was peripheral blood. Every receptor here comes from a human donor with active COVID-19. The donor label of this sample is uncertain.

The V call is TRBV5-1, the J call TRBJ2-7; 9 nucleotides match TRBD2. Trimming cost V 4 bases and J 3 bases; bases outside gene matches: 11. CDR1 is SGHRS and CDR2 is YFSETQ in the germline V gene. The CDR3 length is 16 residues. The CDR3 region has the DNA TGCGCCAGCAGCCCCCTTTTGGCGGGAGGGAACTACGAGCAGTACTTC. The encoded protein is CASSPLLAGGNYEQYF. The full variable domain, with the rest looked up from reference TRBV5-1 and TRBJ2-7, is KAGVTQTPRYLIKTRGQQVTLSCSPISGHRSVSWYQQTPGQGLQFLFEYFSETQRNKGNFPGRFSGRQFSNSRSEMNVSTLELGDSALYLCASSPLLAGGNYEQYFGPGTRLTVT.

V and J are TRBV30 and TRBJ2-7; TRBD2 matches at 10 bases. The germline V gene encodes CDR1 GTSNPN and CDR2 SVGIG (reference sequence). Trimming took 2 bases from V and 6 from J; bases not matched to a gene: 7. This CDR3 region has 14 residues. This chain's CDR3 is CAWSSGTSVGEQYF. CDR3 coding DNA: TGTGCCTGGAGTTCCGGGACTAGCGTAGGCGAGCAGTACTTC. Full variable domain (missing parts from reference TRBV30 and TRBJ2-7): SQTIHQWPATLVQPVGSPLSLECTVEGTSNPNLYWYRQAAGRGLQLLFYSVGIGQISSEVPQNLSASRPQDRQFILSSKKLLLSDSGFYLCAWSSGTSVGEQYFGPGTRLTVT.

The chain has TRBV6-6 and TRBJ1-1; D may be TRBD1 (5 bases). This CDR3 contains 15 residues. Germline assignment: CDR1 MNHNY and CDR2 SVGAGI (reference sequence). The germline V and J ends were trimmed by 5 bases and 2 bases, with 15 bases remaining between them. The CDR3 loop is CASSTRQLINTEAFF. Here the CDR3 DNA reads TGTGCCAGCAGTACCCGACAGCTTATAAACACTGAAGCTTTCTTT.